These 6 T cell receptor beta chains came from one sample sequenced in a study of T cell changes during pregnancy in multiple sclerosis. Assay used: immunoSEQ multiplex PCR; TCRdb lists only in-frame clones, some missing. Here the sample spans more than 75,000 clones, 94% being singletons. Material: peripheral blood, obtained in the third trimester of pregnancy. These receptors were collected from a female donor with multiple sclerosis, enrolled in a pregnancy study.

The V and J genes are TRBV9 and TRBJ1-4, with D possibly being TRBD1 (6 bases). Germline CDR1 reads SGDLS; CDR2 reads YYNGEE. This CDR3 comprises 13 residues. V was trimmed by 3 bases and J by 7 bases, leaving 10 bases between them. The CDR3 DNA sequence: TGTGCCAGCAGCGACAGGGTGGGTGAAAAACTGTTTTTT. Translated, it gives CASSDRVGEKLFF.

The CDR3 region has the DNA TGTGCCTGGAACGCCTCCCCGGGAGACGAGCAGTACTTC. It codes for CAWNASPGDEQYF. This rearrangement joins TRBV30 to TRBJ2-5; possibly TRBD2 for D (6 bases). Matching the DNA end better, TRBJ2-7 makes the J call doubtful. The CDR3 totals 13 residues. The germline V gene encodes CDR1 GTSNPN and CDR2 SVGIG (reference sequence).

The chain is built from TRBV5-8 and TRBJ2-1; D ambiguous. The CDR3 is 13 amino acids. Germline CDR1 SGHTS, CDR2 YDEGEE. The V end lost 2 bases, the J end lost 5 bases, and 8 bases lay between the germline ends. The CDR3 nucleotides are TGTGCCAGCAGCTTTGGTCACAACAATGAGCAGTTCTTC. Its translation is CASSFGHNNEQFF.

The table lists this clone with a count of one. V gene TRBV19 combines with J gene TRBJ2-1, with a possible D match to TRBD2 (6 bases). Trimming cost V 1 base and J 4 bases, with 11 bases left between them. CDR1 is LNHDA, CDR2 SQIVND, per germline (reference sequence). CDR3 length equals 15 residues. The CDR3 region has the DNA TGTGCCAGTAGTATAGTGGGCGGAGGGTACAATGAGCAGTTCTTC. Translating gives CASSIVGGGYNEQFF.

The rearrangement uses TRBV5-6 and TRBJ2-3; possibly TRBD2 for D (5 bases). The germline V and J ends were trimmed by 4 bases and 10 bases, with 19 bases remaining between them. The length of the CDR3 is 14 residues. Germline values: CDR1 SGHDT, CDR2 YYEEEE. This CDR3 is CASSNGPTAGAQYF. The CDR3, as DNA: TGTGCCAGCAGCAACGGACCGACCGCGGGTGCGCAGTATTTT.

This sequence joins TRBV27 and TRBJ2-7; 9 bases align to TRBD1. Germline V gives CDR1 MNHEY, CDR2 SMNVEV (reference sequence). The length of the CDR3 is 14 residues. The V gene end was trimmed by 4 bases and the J gene end by 5 bases; junction bases not matched to a gene: 6. CDR3 region: CASSSTGTGHEQYF. The CDR3 DNA is TGTGCCAGCAGTTCAACCGGGACAGGGCACGAGCAGTACTTC.